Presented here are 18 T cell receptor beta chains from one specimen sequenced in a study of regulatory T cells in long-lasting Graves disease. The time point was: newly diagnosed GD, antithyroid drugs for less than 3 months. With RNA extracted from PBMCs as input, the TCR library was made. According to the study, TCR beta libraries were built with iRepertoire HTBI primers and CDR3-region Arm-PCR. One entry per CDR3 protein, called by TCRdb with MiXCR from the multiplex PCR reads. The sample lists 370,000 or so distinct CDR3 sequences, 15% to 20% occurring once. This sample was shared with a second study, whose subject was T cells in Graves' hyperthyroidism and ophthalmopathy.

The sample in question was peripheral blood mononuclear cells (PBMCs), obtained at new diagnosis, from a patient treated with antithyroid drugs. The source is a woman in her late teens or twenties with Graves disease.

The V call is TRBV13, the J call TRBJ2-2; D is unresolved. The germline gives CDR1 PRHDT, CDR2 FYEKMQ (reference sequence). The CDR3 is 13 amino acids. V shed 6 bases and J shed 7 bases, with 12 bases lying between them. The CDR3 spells CASSSTWGGELFF. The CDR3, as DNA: TGTGCCAGCAGTTCGACCTGGGGCGGGGAGCTGTTTTTT.

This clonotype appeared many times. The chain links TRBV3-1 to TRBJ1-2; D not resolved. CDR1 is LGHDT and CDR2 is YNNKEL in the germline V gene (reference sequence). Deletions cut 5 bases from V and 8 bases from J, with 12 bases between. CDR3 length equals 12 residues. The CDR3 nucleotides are TGTGCCAGCAGCGATGATATGCGAGGCTACACCTTC. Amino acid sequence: CASSDDMRGYTF.

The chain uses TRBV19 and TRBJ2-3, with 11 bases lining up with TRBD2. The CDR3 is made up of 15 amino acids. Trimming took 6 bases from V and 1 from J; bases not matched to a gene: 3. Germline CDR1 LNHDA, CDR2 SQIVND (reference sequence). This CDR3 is CASRPGLAGTDTQYF. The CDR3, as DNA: TGTGCCAGTAGACCGGGACTAGCGGGCACAGATACGCAGTATTTT.

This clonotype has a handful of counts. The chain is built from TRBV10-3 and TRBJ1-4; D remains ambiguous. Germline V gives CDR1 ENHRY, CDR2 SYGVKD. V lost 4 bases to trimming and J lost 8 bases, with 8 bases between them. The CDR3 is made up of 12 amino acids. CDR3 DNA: TGTGCCATCAGTGGCAGAAACGAAAAACTGTTTTTT. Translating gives CAISGRNEKLFF.

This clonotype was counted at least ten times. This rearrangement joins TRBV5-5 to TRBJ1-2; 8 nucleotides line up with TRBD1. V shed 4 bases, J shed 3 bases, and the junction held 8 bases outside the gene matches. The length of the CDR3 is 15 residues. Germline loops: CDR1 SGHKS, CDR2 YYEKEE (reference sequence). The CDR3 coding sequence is TGTGCCAGCAGCCTTAGCGAGACAGGGGACTATGGCTACACCTTC. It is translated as CASSLSETGDYGYTF.

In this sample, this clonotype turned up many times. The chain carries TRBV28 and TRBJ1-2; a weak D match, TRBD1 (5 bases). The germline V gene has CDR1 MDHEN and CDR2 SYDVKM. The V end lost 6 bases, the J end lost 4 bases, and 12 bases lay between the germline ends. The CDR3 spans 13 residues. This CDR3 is CASRPRTTYGYTF. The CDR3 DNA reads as TGTGCCAGCAGGCCTCGGACAACCTATGGCTACACCTTC.

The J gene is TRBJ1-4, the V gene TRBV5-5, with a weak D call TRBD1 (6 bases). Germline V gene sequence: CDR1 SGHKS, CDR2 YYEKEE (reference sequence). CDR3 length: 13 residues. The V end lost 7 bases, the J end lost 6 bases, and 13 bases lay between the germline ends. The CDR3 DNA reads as TGTGCCAGCCACAGGGTCCCCTATGAAAAACTGTTTTTT. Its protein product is CASHRVPYEKLFF. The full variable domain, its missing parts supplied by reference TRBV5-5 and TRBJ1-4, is DAGVTQSPTHLIKTRGQQVTLRCSPISGHKSVSWYQQVLGQGPQFIFQYYEKEERGRGNFPDRFSARQFPNYSSELNVNALLLGDSALYLCASHRVPYEKLFFGSGTQLSVL.

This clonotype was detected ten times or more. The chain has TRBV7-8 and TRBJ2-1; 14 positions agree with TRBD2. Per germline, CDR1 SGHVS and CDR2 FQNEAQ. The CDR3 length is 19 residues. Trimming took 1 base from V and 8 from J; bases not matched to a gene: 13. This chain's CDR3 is CASSLGRLAGGPTRYEQFF. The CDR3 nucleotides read TGTGCCAGCAGCTTAGGGAGACTAGCGGGAGGGCCCACCAGGTATGAGCAGTTCTTC. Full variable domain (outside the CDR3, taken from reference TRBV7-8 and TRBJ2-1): GAGVSQSPRYKVAKRGQDVALRCDPISGHVSLFWYQQALGQGPEFLTYFQNEAQLDKSGLPSDRFFAERPEGSVSTLKIQRTQQEDSAVYLCASSLGRLAGGPTRYEQFFGPGTRLTVL.

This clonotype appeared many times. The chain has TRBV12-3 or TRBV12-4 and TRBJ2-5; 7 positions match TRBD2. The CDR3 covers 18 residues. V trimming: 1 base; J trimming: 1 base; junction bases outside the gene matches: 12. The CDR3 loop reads CASSLGLDASSGQETQYF. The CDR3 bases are TGTGCCAGCAGTTTAGGCCTCGATGCGTCTAGCGGCCAAGAGACCCAGTACTTC.

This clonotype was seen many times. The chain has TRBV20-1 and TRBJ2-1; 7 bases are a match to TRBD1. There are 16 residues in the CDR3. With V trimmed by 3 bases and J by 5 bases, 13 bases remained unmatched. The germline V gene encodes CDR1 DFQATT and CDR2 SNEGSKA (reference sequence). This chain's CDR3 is CSASPFGGRGNNEQFF. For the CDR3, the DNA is TGCAGTGCTAGTCCATTTGGGGGCAGGGGGAACAATGAGCAGTTCTTC.

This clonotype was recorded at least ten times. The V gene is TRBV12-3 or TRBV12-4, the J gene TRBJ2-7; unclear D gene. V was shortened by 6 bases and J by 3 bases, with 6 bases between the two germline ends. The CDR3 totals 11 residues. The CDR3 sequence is CASSHSYEQYF. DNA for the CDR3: TGTGCCAGCAGCCATAGCTACGAGCAGTACTTC.

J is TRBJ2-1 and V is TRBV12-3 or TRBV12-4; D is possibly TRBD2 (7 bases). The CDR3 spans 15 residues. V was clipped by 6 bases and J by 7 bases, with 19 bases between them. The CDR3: CASSLRGGAGNEQFF. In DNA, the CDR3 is TGTGCCAGCAGCCTAAGGGGGGGGGCCGGGAATGAGCAGTTCTTC.

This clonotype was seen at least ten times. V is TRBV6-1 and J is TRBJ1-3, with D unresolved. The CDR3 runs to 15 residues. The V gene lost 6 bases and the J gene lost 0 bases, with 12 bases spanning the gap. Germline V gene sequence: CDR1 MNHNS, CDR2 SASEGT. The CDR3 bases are TGTGCCAGCAGGGAATACGGCGGCTCTGGAAACACCATATATTTT. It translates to CASREYGGSGNTIYF.

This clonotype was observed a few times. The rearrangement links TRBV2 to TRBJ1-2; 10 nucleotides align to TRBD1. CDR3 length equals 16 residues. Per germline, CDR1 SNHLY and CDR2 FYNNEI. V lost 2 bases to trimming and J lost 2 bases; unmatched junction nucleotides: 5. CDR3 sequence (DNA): TGTGCCAGCAGTGAACCCGGGACAGGGGAAAACTATGGCTACACCTTC. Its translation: CASSEPGTGENYGYTF.

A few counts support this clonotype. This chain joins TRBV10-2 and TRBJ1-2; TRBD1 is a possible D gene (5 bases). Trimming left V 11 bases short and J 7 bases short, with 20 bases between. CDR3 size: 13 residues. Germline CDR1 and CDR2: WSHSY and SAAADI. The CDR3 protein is CAHAMEGFSGYTF. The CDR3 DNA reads TGCGCCCATGCGATGGAGGGGTTCAGTGGCTACACCTTC.

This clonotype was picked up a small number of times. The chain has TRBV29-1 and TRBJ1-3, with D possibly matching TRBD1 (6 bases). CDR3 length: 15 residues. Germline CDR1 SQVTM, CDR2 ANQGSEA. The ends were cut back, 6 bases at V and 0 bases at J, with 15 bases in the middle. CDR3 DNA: TGCAGCGTCAGCGCAGGGGTTAGCTCTGGAAACACCATATATTTT. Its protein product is CSVSAGVSSGNTIYF.

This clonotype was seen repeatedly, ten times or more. The DNA of the CDR3 is TGTGCCAGCAGTCCACAGGGTCTAGGGGGCACTGAAGCTTTCTTT. This translates into CASSPQGLGGTEAFF. This chain joins TRBV6-1 and TRBJ1-1; a possible D gene is TRBD1 (6 bases). The CDR3 length is 15 residues. CDR1 is MNHNS and CDR2 is SASEGT in the germline V gene. The V gene lost 5 bases and the J gene lost 4 bases, with 17 bases spanning the gap.

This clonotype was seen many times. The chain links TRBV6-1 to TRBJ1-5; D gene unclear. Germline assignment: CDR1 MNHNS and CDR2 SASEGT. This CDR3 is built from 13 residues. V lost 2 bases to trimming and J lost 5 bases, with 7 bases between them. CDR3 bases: TGTGCCAGCAGTGAATCAGCGTATCAGCCCCAGCATTTT. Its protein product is CASSESAYQPQHF.